This T cell receptor (beta chain) was sequenced for a study of blood T cell repertoires in COVID-19. Study at large: In each case, the material was cDNA or gDNA derived from T cells, B-cell-depleted T cells, or PBMCs.

Produced via immunoSEQ multiplex PCR; TCRdb's table is partial and in-frame only. Of about 43,000 clones detected, about 90% appear once; the ten largest clones hold around 10%. The CDR3 consists of 16 residues. Per germline, CDR1 SGDLS and CDR2 YYNGEE. After removal of 3 bases from V and 4 bases from J, the junction contained 5 bases not matched to a gene. The chain employs TRBV9 and TRBJ2-2, with TRBD1 matching over 11 bases. Sequencing was carried out using peripheral blood. This TCR was recovered from an elderly woman with active COVID-19. The CDR3: CASSGTGGAGTGELFF. DNA of the CDR3: TGTGCCAGCAGCGGGACAGGGGGCGCGGGCACCGGGGAGCTGTTTTTT.